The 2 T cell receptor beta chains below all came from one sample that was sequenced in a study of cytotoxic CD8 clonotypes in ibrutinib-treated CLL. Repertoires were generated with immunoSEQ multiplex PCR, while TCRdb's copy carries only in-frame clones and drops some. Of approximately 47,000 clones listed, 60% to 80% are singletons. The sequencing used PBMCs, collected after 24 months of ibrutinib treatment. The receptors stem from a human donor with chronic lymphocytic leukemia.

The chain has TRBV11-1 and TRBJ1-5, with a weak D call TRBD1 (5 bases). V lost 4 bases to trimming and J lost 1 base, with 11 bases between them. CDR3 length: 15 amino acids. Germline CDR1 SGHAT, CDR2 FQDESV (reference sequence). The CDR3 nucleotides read TGTGCCAGCAGCTCTGCAGGGAGCAGCAATCAGCCCCAGCATTTT. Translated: CASSSAGSSNQPQHF.

The CDR3 loop reads CSVEEGYGYNEQFF. The CDR3 DNA reads as TGCAGCGTTGAAGAAGGATATGGATACAATGAGCAGTTCTTC. The chain joins TRBV29-1 to TRBJ2-1; D remains unclear. The germline V and J ends were trimmed by 0 bases and 4 bases, with 10 bases remaining between them. Per germline, CDR1 SQVTM and CDR2 ANQGSEA. This CDR3 has 14 amino acids.